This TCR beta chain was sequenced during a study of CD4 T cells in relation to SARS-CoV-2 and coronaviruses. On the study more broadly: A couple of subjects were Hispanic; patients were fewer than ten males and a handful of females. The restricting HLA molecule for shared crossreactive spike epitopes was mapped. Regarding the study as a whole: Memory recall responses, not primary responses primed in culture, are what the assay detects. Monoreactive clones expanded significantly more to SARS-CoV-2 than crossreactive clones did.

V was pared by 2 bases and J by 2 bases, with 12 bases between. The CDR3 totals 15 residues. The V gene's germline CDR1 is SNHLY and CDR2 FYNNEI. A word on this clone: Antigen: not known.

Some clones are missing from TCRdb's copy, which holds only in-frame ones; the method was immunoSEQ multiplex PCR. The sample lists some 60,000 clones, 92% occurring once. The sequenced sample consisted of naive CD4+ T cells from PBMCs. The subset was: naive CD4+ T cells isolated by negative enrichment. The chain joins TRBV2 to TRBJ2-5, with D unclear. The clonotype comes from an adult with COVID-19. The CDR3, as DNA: TGTGCCAGCAGTGAACCCCGACTGGGACAAGAGACCCAGTACTTC. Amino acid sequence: CASSEPRLGQETQYF.